Below are 15 T cell receptor beta chains sequenced from a single sample in a study of neurological immune-mediated disorders. TCRdb reprocessed the 5' RACE reads via MiXCR and lists one record per CDR3 protein. The data contain some 57,000 distinct CDR3 sequences, around 4.7% of them seen just once; the ten biggest clones take up less than 3.5%. Sequencing was done on a sample of PBMCs. The receptors were gathered from a woman in her fifties or sixties with multiple sclerosis.

A word on this clonotype: A junction boundary mismatches the germline segment, possibly from a read error. The rearrangement uses TRBV9 and TRBJ1-6; a possible D gene is TRBD1 (5 bases). The CDR3 runs to 15 residues. CDR1 SGDLS and CDR2 YYNGEE come from the germline V gene. The CDR3 DNA reads as TGTGCCAGCAGCGTAGGAGGGGAAGGTCAATCACCCCTCAACTTT. As protein: CASSVGGEGQSPLNF.

Regarding this clonotype: One end of the junction does not line up with germline, which may come from a read error. The chain links TRBV4-3 to TRBJ1-6; D is uncertain. Germline loops: CDR1 LGHNA, CDR2 YSLEER. CDR3 length equals 13 residues. CDR3 region: CASSQVLESPLNF. The CDR3 DNA reads TGCGCCAGCAGCCAAGTCCTGGAATCACCCCTCAACTTT.

This clonotype came up many times. This chain links TRBV5-1 with TRBJ2-1; 11 positions agree with TRBD2. The V and J ends lost 5 bases and 7 bases, in that order; junction bases with no gene match: 5. This CDR3 spans 14 amino acids. Looked up from germline, CDR1 is SGHRS and CDR2 is YFSETQ. The CDR3 bases are TGCGCCAGCAGTGTCCGACTAGCGGGAAATGAGCAGTTCTTC. It yields the protein CASSVRLAGNEQFF.

The table lists this clonotype with many counts. The chain recombines TRBV5-1 with TRBJ2-7; D is undetermined. The CDR3 runs 16 residues. Trimming pared 0 bases from V and 2 bases from J, leaving 15 bases between. The germline V gene has CDR1 SGHRS and CDR2 YFSETQ. This CDR3 reads CASSLGASATTYEQYF. In DNA form, the CDR3 reads TGCGCCAGCAGCTTGGGGGCGTCAGCTACTACCTACGAGCAGTACTTC.

This clonotype was seen repeatedly, ten times or more. The V and J genes are TRBV12-3 or TRBV12-4 and TRBJ2-2, with 9 bases matching TRBD2. This CDR3 comprises 15 residues. The ends lost 2 bases at V and 5 bases at J; junction bases unmatched: 3. For the CDR3, the DNA is TGTGCCAGCAGTTTAAGCGGGGGGAGAACCGGGGAGCTGTTTTTT. Protein: CASSLSGGRTGELFF.

Many counts were recorded for this clonotype. The V and J genes are TRBV7-2 and TRBJ2-3; D could derive from TRBD1 or TRBD2 (5 bases each). CDR1 and CDR2 from the germline V gene are SGHTA and FQGNSA. V lost 4 bases and J lost 5, with 7 bases in between. The CDR3 consists of 12 residues. The CDR3 protein is CASSWGIDTQYF. The CDR3 nucleotides are TGTGCCAGCAGCTGGGGGATAGATACGCAGTATTTT.

This clonotype was found many times. V usage is TRBV20-1 and J usage is TRBJ2-5; TRBD2 is a possible D gene (6 bases). Germline lookup yields CDR1 DFQATT and CDR2 SNEGSKA (reference sequence). V lost 4 bases, J lost 6 bases, and 21 bases lay in between. CDR3 length: 15 residues. The DNA for the CDR3 is TGCAGTGCTATAGAGGGGTCCGTCGCGGGGAAGACCCAGTACTTC. Its translation: CSAIEGSVAGKTQYF.

Comment on this clonotype: A clone one base away is much larger, so this may be a read error. V usage is TRBV20-1 and J usage is TRBJ1-5; possible D gene TRBD1, 6 bases. Trimming cost V 3 bases and J 1 base, with 13 bases left between them. CDR1 is DFQATT and CDR2 is SNEGSKA in the germline V gene (reference sequence). There are 15 residues in the CDR3. In nucleotides, the CDR3 is TGCAGTGCTAGTAGGACAGTGGGCAGCAATCAGCCCCAGCATTTT. Its translation is CSASRTVGSNQPQHF.

Turning to this clonotype: This clone may be a read error of a much larger clone one base away. V usage is TRBV4-2 and J usage is TRBJ1-1; D not certain. From germline, CDR1 is LGHNA and CDR2 YNFKEQ. This CDR3 is 15 amino acids long. CDR3 amino acids: CASSKDDTGYTEAFF. Written as DNA, the CDR3 is TGTGCCAGCAGCAAAGACGACACCGGGTACACTGAAGCTTTCTTT.

This chain connects TRBV5-5 to TRBJ2-7; 8 nucleotides align to TRBD1. Germline trimming cut 4 bases from V and 0 bases from J; bases unmatched to any gene: 9. Germline loops: CDR1 SGHKS, CDR2 YYEKEE (reference sequence). CDR3 length: 16 amino acids. Here the CDR3 DNA reads TGTGCCAGCAGCCCCGGACAGGGCGAGAGCTCCTACGAGCAGTACTTC. Amino acid sequence: CASSPGQGESSYEQYF. Full variable domain (remainder filled in from reference TRBV5-5 and TRBJ2-7): DAGVTQSPTHLIKTRGQQVTLRCSPISGHKSVSWYQQVLGQGPQFIFQYYEKEERGRGNFPDRFSARQFPNYSSELNVNALLLGDSALYLCASSPGQGESSYEQYFGPGTRLTVT.

Many counts were recorded for this clonotype. This rearrangement joins TRBV12-3 or TRBV12-4 to TRBJ2-3; TRBD2 matches at 7 bases. V lost 4 bases, J lost 4 bases, and 8 bases stayed unmatched. The CDR3 sequence is 15 residues long. In DNA, the CDR3 is TGTGCCAGCAGTTCCCTGGGGGGGGGTTCAGATACGCAGTATTTT. This encodes CASSSLGGGSDTQYF.

In its sample, this clonotype was seen many times. The J gene is TRBJ2-1, the V gene TRBV4-2; D is unclear. The CDR3 has 12 amino acids. CDR1 LGHNA and CDR2 YNFKEQ come from the germline V gene. Trimming cost V 3 bases and J 5 bases, with 5 bases left between them. The CDR3 DNA reads as TGTGCCAGCAGCCAGACTCACAATGAGCAGTTCTTC. Protein: CASSQTHNEQFF.

This clonotype showed up many times. The gene calls are TRBV29-1 and TRBJ1-1; 8 bases line up with TRBD1. Unmatched junction bases numbered 7, after V lost 6 bases and J lost 7 bases. CDR1 is SQVTM, CDR2 ANQGSEA, per germline. This CDR3 region has 12 residues. CDR3 nucleotide sequence: TGCAGCGTCGCGAGGACAGGGCTTGAAGCTTTCTTT. Its protein product is CSVARTGLEAFF.

The table lists this clonotype with many counts. The chain employs TRBV10-3 and TRBJ2-2, with TRBD1 identical over 7 bases. This CDR3 spans 17 amino acids. The ends lost 0 bases at V and 1 base at J; junction bases unmatched: 5. Looked up from germline, CDR1 is ENHRY and CDR2 is SYGVKD. CDR3 DNA: TGTGCCATCAGTGAGTCGCTAAGACAGGGGAACACCGGGGAGCTGTTTTTT. This encodes CAISESLRQGNTGELFF.

This clonotype turned up a few times. This sequence joins TRBV19 and TRBJ2-7; 8 bases fit TRBD1. J gave up 5 bases and V 1 base, and 7 bases lay outside the gene matches. This CDR3 has 15 residues. CDR1 is LNHDA and CDR2 is SQIVND in the germline V gene (reference sequence). The CDR3 is CASSIAETGDNEQYF. The DNA of the CDR3 is TGTGCCAGTAGTATAGCGGAGACAGGGGACAACGAGCAGTACTTC.